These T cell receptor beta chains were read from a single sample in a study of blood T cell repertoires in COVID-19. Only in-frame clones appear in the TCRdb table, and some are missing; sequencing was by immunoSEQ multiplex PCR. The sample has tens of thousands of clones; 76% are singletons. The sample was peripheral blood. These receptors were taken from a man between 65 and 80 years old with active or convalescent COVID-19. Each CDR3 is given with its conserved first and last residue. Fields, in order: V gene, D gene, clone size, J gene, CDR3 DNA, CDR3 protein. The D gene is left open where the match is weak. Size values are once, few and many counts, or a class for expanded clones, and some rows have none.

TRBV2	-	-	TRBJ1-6	TGTGCCAGCAGTGGAGGGAAACTGCTGGGTTGGGCCCTCCACTTT	CASSGGKLLGWALHF
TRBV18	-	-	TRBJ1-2	TGTGCCAGCTCACCACCCGGGACCCGGGACTTCTATGGCTACACCTTC	CASSPPGTRDFYGYTF
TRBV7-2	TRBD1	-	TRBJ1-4	TGTGCCAGCAGCCCCCAGGGGGGACCTAATGAAAAACTGTTTTTT	CASSPQGGPNEKLFF
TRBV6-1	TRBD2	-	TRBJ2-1	TGTGCCAGCAGTAAAGGGTGGACTAGCGGGGGGGGTGAGCAGTTCTTC	CASSKGWTSGGGEQFF
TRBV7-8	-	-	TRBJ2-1	TGTGCCAGCAGCTTAGCGCAGGTAAATGAGCAGTTCTTC	CASSLAQVNEQFF
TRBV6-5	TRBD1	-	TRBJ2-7	TGTGCCAGCAGCCGTACCGGGACAGGCGGCGAGCAGTACTTC	CASSRTGTGGEQYF
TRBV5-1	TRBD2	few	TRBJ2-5	TGCGCCAGCAGCCCAGGGACTAGCGGGGGACCCAAGTACCAAGAGACCCAGTACTTC	CASSPGTSGGPKYQETQYF
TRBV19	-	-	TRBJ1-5	TGTGCCAGTAGTAAAGCCAACCAGGGAGCGGGGGATCAGCCCCAGCATTTT	CASSKANQGAGDQPQHF
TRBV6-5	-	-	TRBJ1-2	TGTGCCAGCAGTTACGCGGGGGGGCTTAACTATGGCTACACCTTC	CASSYAGGLNYGYTF
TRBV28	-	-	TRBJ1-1	TGTGCCAGCAGTCCGGGGGGACGGATGAACACTGAAGCTTTCTTT	CASSPGGRMNTEAFF
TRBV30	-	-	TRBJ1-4	TGTGCCTGGAGTCTAGACGGGGGAAATGAAAAACTGTTTTTT	CAWSLDGGNEKLFF
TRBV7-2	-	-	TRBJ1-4	TGTGCCAGCAGCTTAAACAGGGATGAAAAACTGTTTTTT	CASSLNRDEKLFF
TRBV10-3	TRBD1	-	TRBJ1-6	TGTGCCATCAGTAGGGACAGGGGATATTCACCCCTCCACTTT	CAISRDRGYSPLHF
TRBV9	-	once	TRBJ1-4	TGTGCCAGCGGGCCTAACAGTGCAACTAATGAAAAACTGTTTTTT	CASGPNSATNEKLFF
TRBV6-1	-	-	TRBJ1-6	TGTGCCAGCAGTGCCCTGGCCGAACTAATTGGCTCACCCCTCCACTTT	CASSALAELIGSPLHF
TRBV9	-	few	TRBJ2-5	TGTGCCAGCAGCCACTGGTCGGAAGAGACCCAGTACTTC	CASSHWSEETQYF
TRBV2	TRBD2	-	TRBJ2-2	TGTGCCAGCAGGCCACCGACTAGCGGTTATACCGGGGAGCTGTTTTTT	CASRPPTSGYTGELFF
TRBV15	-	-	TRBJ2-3	TGTGCCACCAGCAGAGTTGGCCGACAGGAGACCACAGATACGCAGTATTTT	CATSRVGRQETTDTQYF
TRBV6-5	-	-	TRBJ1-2	TGTGCCAGCAGAGAGACAGCCTCCGCTAACTATGGCTACACCTTC	CASRETASANYGYTF
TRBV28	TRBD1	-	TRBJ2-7	TGTGCCAGCAGTAAACAGGGGGGCGAGCAGTACTTC	CASSKQGGEQYF
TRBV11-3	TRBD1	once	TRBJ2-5	TGTGCCAGCAGCGACAGGGGCGGGAAGACCCAGTACTTC	CASSDRGGKTQYF
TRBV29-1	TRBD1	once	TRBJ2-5	TGCAGCGGGGCTCAGGGGGTGGGAGAGACCCAGTACTTC	CSGAQGVGETQYF
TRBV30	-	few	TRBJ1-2	TGTGCCTGGAGTCGACAGGACTATGGCTACACCTTC	CAWSRQDYGYTF
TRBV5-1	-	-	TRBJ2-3	TGCGCCAGCAGCTTGGCCCACTTCAACACAGATACGCAGTATTTT	CASSLAHFNTDTQYF